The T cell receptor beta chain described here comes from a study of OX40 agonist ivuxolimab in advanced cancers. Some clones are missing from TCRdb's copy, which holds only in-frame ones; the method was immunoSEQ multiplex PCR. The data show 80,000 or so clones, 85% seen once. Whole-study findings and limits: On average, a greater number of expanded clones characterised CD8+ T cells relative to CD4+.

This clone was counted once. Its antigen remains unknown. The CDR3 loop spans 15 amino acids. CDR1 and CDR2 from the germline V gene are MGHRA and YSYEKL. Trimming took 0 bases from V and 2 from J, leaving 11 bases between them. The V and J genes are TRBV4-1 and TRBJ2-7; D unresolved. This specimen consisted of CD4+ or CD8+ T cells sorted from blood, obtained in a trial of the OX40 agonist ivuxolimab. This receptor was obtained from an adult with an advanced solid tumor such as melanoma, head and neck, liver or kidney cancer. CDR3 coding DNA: TGCGCCAGCAGCCAAGATCGCGACGCAGCCTACGAGCAGTACTTC. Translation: CASSQDRDAAYEQYF.